The 20 T cell receptor beta chains presented below share a single source sample, sequenced in a study of blood T cell repertoires in COVID-19. Produced via immunoSEQ multiplex PCR; TCRdb's table is partial and in-frame only. Altogether over 70,000 clones are present, 75% to 85% being singletons, with the ten largest covering roughly 19%. Sequencing was carried out using peripheral blood. The origin of the receptors is a woman over 75 with acute or convalescent COVID-19.

This clone occurred a few times. The chain uses TRBV9 and TRBJ1-6, with TRBD1 identical over 10 bases. Per the germline V gene, CDR1 is SGDLS and CDR2 is YYNGEE. The CDR3 consists of 16 residues. The junction had 5 bases not matched to a gene; V was cut back by 4 bases and J by 4 bases. The CDR3 sequence is CASSPGQGGYNSPLHF. CDR3 DNA sequence: TGTGCCAGCAGCCCCGGACAGGGGGGATATAATTCACCCCTCCACTTT.

The V and J genes are TRBV19 and TRBJ1-3, with 8 bases matching TRBD1. V lost 7 bases and J lost 4; bases outside the gene matches: 9. This CDR3 is built from 15 residues. CDR1 LNHDA and CDR2 SQIVND come from the germline V gene (reference sequence). The CDR3 nucleotides read TGTGCCAGTACCGATCGACAGGGGCGGGGAAACACCATATATTTT. Protein product: CASTDRQGRGNTIYF.

This sequence joins TRBV3-1 (or the pseudogene TRBV3-2) and TRBJ1-6, with unresolved D. Germline-derived CDR1 and CDR2 are LGHDT and YNNKEL (reference sequence). V lost 4 bases, J lost 6 bases, and 13 bases lay in between. CDR3 size: 15 residues. This chain's CDR3 is CASSPLSTPNSPLHF. DNA of the CDR3: TGTGCCAGCAGCCCCCTTTCCACACCTAATTCACCCCTCCACTTT.

This clone was picked up one time. The rearrangement joins TRBV29-1 to TRBJ2-1; tentative D call: TRBD2 (6 bases). Trimming left V 7 bases short and J 8 bases short, with 18 bases between. The germline V gene has CDR1 SQVTM and CDR2 ANQGSEA. This CDR3 is 13 amino acids long. CDR3 in amino acids: CSALRSGVDEQFF. Written as DNA, the CDR3 is TGCAGCGCCCTCCGCTCGGGGGTCGATGAGCAGTTCTTC.

This chain connects TRBV3-1 (or the pseudogene TRBV3-2) to TRBJ2-3, with 8 positions matching TRBD1. The V gene's germline CDR1 is LGHDT and CDR2 YNNKEL (reference sequence). With V trimmed by 6 bases and J by 7 bases, 3 bases remained unmatched. The CDR3 is 12 amino acids. This CDR3 is CASSDRGNTQYF. The CDR3, as DNA: TGTGCCAGCAGTGACAGGGGTAATACGCAGTATTTT.

The rearrangement joins TRBV18 to TRBJ1-3; D gene ambiguous. This CDR3 is 16 amino acids long. V lost 3 bases, J lost 0 bases, and 12 bases lay in between. Per the germline V gene, CDR1 is KGHSH and CDR2 is LQKENI. The chain's CDR3 is CASSPELVGSGNTIYF. CDR3 DNA sequence: TGTGCCAGCTCACCTGAGTTAGTTGGCTCTGGAAACACCATATATTTT.

CDR3 sequence (DNA): TGTGCCAGCACCCTGGACAGGGGGCGTCCCGGGGAGCTGTTTTTT. This translates into CASTLDRGRPGELFF. The rearrangement links TRBV6-5 to TRBJ2-2; TRBD1 matches at 11 bases. This CDR3 spans 15 amino acids. Trimming took 7 bases from V and 6 from J; bases not matched to a gene: 7. The germline V gene encodes CDR1 MNHEY and CDR2 SVGAGI.

The CDR3 sequence: CASSYRRLAGEQYF. CDR3 bases: TGTGCCAGCAGTTACCGTAGACTAGCTGGGGAGCAGTACTTC. The V call is TRBV6-5, the J call TRBJ2-7, with 7 nucleotides matching TRBD2. CDR1 MNHEY and CDR2 SVGAGI come from the germline V gene. The trim removed 2 bases at V and 7 bases at J, leaving 8 bases unmatched. The CDR3 is made up of 14 amino acids.

The chain employs TRBV18 and TRBJ2-7; 10 nucleotides align to TRBD2. Looked up from germline, CDR1 is KGHSH and CDR2 is LQKENI. The ends lost 3 bases at V and 1 base at J; junction bases unmatched: 0. The CDR3 has 14 residues. This CDR3 is CASSPGLASYEQYF. Written as DNA, the CDR3 is TGTGCCAGCTCACCGGGACTAGCGTCCTACGAGCAGTACTTC. Based on the CDR3 plus reference TRBV18 and TRBJ2-7, the full variable domain is NAGVMQNPRHLVRRRGQEARLRCSPMKGHSHVYWYRQLPEEGLKFMVYLQKENIIDESGMPKERFSAEFPKEGPSILRIQQVVRGDSAAYFCASSPGLASYEQYFGPGTRLTVT.

The CDR3 spells CASSDSQVGYHQPQHF. The CDR3 bases are TGTGCCAGCAGTGACTCTCAGGTAGGCTATCATCAGCCCCAGCATTTT. This chain uses TRBV6-4 with TRBJ1-5, with D uncertain. Germline assignment: CDR1 MRHNA and CDR2 SNTAGT. V shed 0 bases and J shed 5 bases, with 14 bases lying between them. This CDR3 is built from 16 residues.

V gene TRBV6-5 combines with J gene TRBJ2-3; 7 bases map to TRBD1. The CDR3 consists of 16 residues. Trimming cost V 0 bases and J 0 bases; bases outside gene matches: 3. Germline-derived CDR1 and CDR2 are MNHEY and SVGAGI. Written as DNA, the CDR3 is TGTGCCAGCAGTTACTCAGGGACAGCTAGCACAGATACGCAGTATTTT. Residues: CASSYSGTASTDTQYF.

CDR3 sequence: CASSMVRQAVTQHF. DNA of the CDR3: TGTGCCAGTAGTATGGTTCGACAAGCGGTAACCCAGCATTTT. The chain couples TRBV19 to TRBJ1-5; D is ambiguous. V shed 3 bases and J shed 11 bases, with 17 bases lying between them. This CDR3 is built from 14 residues. Germline values: CDR1 LNHDA, CDR2 SQIVND (reference sequence).

The V call is TRBV6-5, the J call TRBJ2-7; 9 bases agree with TRBD1. V dropped 2 bases and J dropped 4; count of bases not matched to a gene: 9. The CDR3 runs 16 residues. The germline gives CDR1 MNHEY, CDR2 SVGAGI. The CDR3 DNA reads TGTGCCAGCAGTTACGGGGGGACAGGGAGTACGTACGAGCAGTACTTC. Translating it yields CASSYGGTGSTYEQYF.

The chain combines TRBV7-3 with TRBJ1-2; D uncertain. CDR3 length equals 13 residues. Germline V gives CDR1 SGHTA, CDR2 FQGTGA. The V and J ends lost 1 base and 7 bases respectively, with 10 bases between them. The CDR3: CASSLNTGSGYTF. Written as DNA, the CDR3 is TGTGCCAGCAGCTTAAATACGGGAAGTGGCTACACCTTC.

DNA of the CDR3: TGTGCCAGCAGCCTACAGGACGGGAACACCATATATTTT. This translates into CASSLQDGNTIYF. This chain links TRBV12-3 or TRBV12-4 with TRBJ1-3, with D possibly being TRBD1 (5 bases). V lost 6 bases, J lost 7 bases, and 13 bases lay in between. The CDR3 consists of 13 residues.

The V gene is TRBV2, the J gene TRBJ2-5; weak D call: TRBD2 (5 bases). This CDR3 is built from 13 residues. The V gene lost 5 bases and the J gene lost 4 bases, with 11 bases spanning the gap. Germline CDR1 reads SNHLY; CDR2 reads FYNNEI. The CDR3 spells CASSPDSGETQYF. Here the CDR3 DNA reads TGTGCCAGCAGTCCGGACTCGGGAGAGACCCAGTACTTC.

This clone ranks as medium-sized. The chain couples TRBV11-3 to TRBJ2-2; perhaps TRBD1 as D (6 bases). This CDR3 comprises 15 residues. Trimming left V 4 bases short and J 0 bases short, with 9 bases between. Per germline, CDR1 SGHNT and CDR2 YENEEA. The CDR3 nucleotides read TGTGCCAGCAGCTGGGGGCAGGCGAACACCGGGGAGCTGTTTTTT. Translated: CASSWGQANTGELFF.

The chain uses TRBV11-1 and TRBJ2-5; tentative D call: TRBD2 (7 bases). Trimming took 3 bases from V and 1 from J, leaving 12 bases between them. The CDR3 sequence is 15 residues long. Germline V gives CDR1 SGHAT, CDR2 FQDESV (reference sequence). The CDR3 bases are TGTGCCAGCAGCTTTCAAGGGGGGGCCCAAGAGACCCAGTACTTC. Residues: CASSFQGGAQETQYF. The full variable domain, its missing parts supplied by reference TRBV11-1 and TRBJ2-5, is EAEVAQSPRYKITEKSQAVAFWCDPISGHATLYWYRQILGQGPELLVQFQDESVVDDSQLPKDRFSAERLKGVDSTLKIQPAELGDSAMYLCASSFQGGAQETQYFGPGTRLLVL.

The chain carries TRBV7-2 and TRBJ2-7; D possibly corresponds to TRBD2 (5 bases). The CDR3 loop spans 14 amino acids. The germline CDR1 and CDR2 sequences are SGHTA and FQGNSA. Trimming removed 1 base from V and 2 bases from J, with 9 bases in between. The CDR3 DNA follows: TGTGCCAGCAGCTTAGGTCCTAGCCCCTACGAGCAGTACTTC. This translates into CASSLGPSPYEQYF.

About this clone itself: The junction differs from germline at one of its ends, possibly a read error. The chain joins TRBV5-1 to TRBJ2-7, with 9 bases aligning to TRBD2. Germline loops: CDR1 SGHRS, CDR2 YFSETQ. The CDR3 length is 13 residues. The DNA for the CDR3 is TGCGCCAGCAGCCCCTCGCTAGCGGGGTCTCTCATCTTC. Translated: CASSPSLAGSLIF. The entire variable domain, with the rest obtained from reference TRBV5-1 and TRBJ2-7, is as follows: KAGVTQTPRYLIKTRGQQVTLSCSPISGHRSVSWYQQTPGQGLQFLFEYFSETQRNKGNFPGRFSGRQFSNSRSEMNVSTLELGDSALYLCASSPSLAGSLIFGPGTRLTVT.